A selection of T cell receptor beta chains follows, all from one sample in a study of blood T cell repertoires in COVID-19. Clones were read by immunoSEQ multiplex PCR, and TCRdb kept only the in-frame ones, dropping some. The sample includes fewer than 300,000 clones, 88% of them seen just once. The sequencing sample was made of PBMCs or T cells enriched from blood (not recorded which). The receptors were sampled from a woman in her thirties or forties with acute COVID-19. Each CDR3 is given with its conserved first and last residue. The order of the fields is D gene, J gene, clone size, V gene, CDR3 DNA, CDR3 protein. D genes are given only for firm matches. Expanded clones are given a class, and other clones once, few, many or no size at all.

>-|TRBJ1-4|-|TRBV7-8
TGTGCCAGCAGCTCGCGACACGCAACTAATGAAAAACTGTTTTTT
CASSSRHATNEKLFF
>-|TRBJ2-4|once|TRBV28
TGTGCCAGCAGCCTACTAAACGGGGGATTTCAGTACTTC
CASSLLNGGFQYF
>-|TRBJ1-5|-|TRBV5-6
TGTGCCAGCAGCTTCGGTTGGACACCAAATCAGCCCCAGCATTTT
CASSFGWTPNQPQHF
>-|TRBJ2-1|few|TRBV3-1/TRBV3-2
TGTGCCAGCAGCCAAGGCCCGAGCTCCTACAATGAGCAGTTCTTC
CASSQGPSSYNEQFF
>-|TRBJ1-3|-|TRBV24-1
TGTGCCACCAGTGATGCCACAGGGACTGGAAACACCATATATTTT
CATSDATGTGNTIYF
>TRBD1|TRBJ1-4|-|TRBV4-1
TGCGCCAGCACCCCACAGGGACAGGGGTGGACTAATGAAAAACTGTTTTTT
CASTPQGQGWTNEKLFF
>-|TRBJ1-1|-|TRBV7-9
TGTGCCAGCAGCCCCTCTAACACTGAAGCTTTCTTT
CASSPSNTEAFF
>-|TRBJ1-5|-|TRBV18
TGTGCCAGCTCACTTCGGAATCAGCCCCAGCATTTT
CASSLRNQPQHF
>TRBD1|TRBJ2-5|-|TRBV5-1
TGCGCCAGCAGCGCGGGACAGGGGCGAGAGACCCAGTACTTC
CASSAGQGRETQYF
>-|TRBJ2-1|-|TRBV5-4
TGTGCCAGCAGCACCGGACTCAACGCCGACAATGAGCAGTTCTTC
CASSTGLNADNEQFF
>TRBD1|TRBJ1-3|-|TRBV5-1
TGCGCCAGCAGCGAGGACAGGTCCTCTGGAAACACCATATATTTT
CASSEDRSSGNTIYF
>-|TRBJ1-2|-|TRBV19
TGTGCCAGTAGTATCGGGCATGCGGGATTATACTATGGCTACACCTTC
CASSIGHAGLYYGYTF
>TRBD2|TRBJ2-2|-|TRBV11-3
TGTGCCAGCAGCAGGACTAGCGGGAGTCAACTTCCCGGGGAGCTGTTTTTT
CASSRTSGSQLPGELFF
>-|TRBJ1-1|-|TRBV7-9
TGTGCCAGCAGCCTCCAGCAGGGGAACACTGAAGCTTTCTTT
CASSLQQGNTEAFF
>-|TRBJ1-5|few|TRBV6-1
TGTGCCAGCAGTGAATCTTTGGCTCAGCCCCAGCATTTT
CASSESLAQPQHF
>-|TRBJ2-7|-|TRBV6-5
TGTGCCAGCAGTTACTCGCACTCAAGCCTCTCCTACGAGCAGTACTTC
CASSYSHSSLSYEQYF
>-|TRBJ1-2|-|TRBV7-9
TGTGCCAGCAGCACGGGTTCGGGTGGCTACACCTTC
CASSTGSGGYTF
>TRBD1|TRBJ2-5|-|TRBV5-1
TGCGCCAGCAGCCGAACAGGGGAGGAGACCCAGTACTTC
CASSRTGEETQYF
>TRBD1|TRBJ2-3|-|TRBV19
TGTGCCAGTAGCGGGACAGGGTTTAGCACAGATACGCAGTATTTT
CASSGTGFSTDTQYF
>-|TRBJ1-4|few|TRBV6-5
TGTGCCAGCAGTTACCTCCACAGGGTTAATGAAAAACTGTTTTTT
CASSYLHRVNEKLFF
>-|TRBJ1-2|-|TRBV5-4
TGTGCCAGCAGCACGGGGTGGAATGGCTACACCTTC
CASSTGWNGYTF
>TRBD2|TRBJ2-1|-|TRBV30
TGTGCCTGGAGTACCCAGGGCGGGAGGGCCTCTGAGCAGTTCTTC
CAWSTQGGRASEQFF
>-|TRBJ2-2|-|TRBV6-5
TGTGCCAGCAGTTACTCGTGGACTGCGTCTACCGGGGAGCTGTTTTTT
CASSYSWTASTGELFF
>TRBD1|TRBJ1-2|-|TRBV5-6
TGTGCCAGCAGCTTGCAGGGGGCGGGTAACTATGGCTACACCTTC
CASSLQGAGNYGYTF
>-|TRBJ2-3|-|TRBV5-1
TGCGCCAGCACTAGGGACACCAGCACAGATACGCAGTATTTT
CASTRDTSTDTQYF
>TRBD1|TRBJ1-1|-|TRBV30
TGTGCCTGGATTCAGGGGGCCACTGAAGCTTTCTTT
CAWIQGATEAFF
>TRBD1|TRBJ1-1|-|TRBV9
TGTGCCAGCAGCCTGGGGACAGGCCTCGGAGAAGCTTTCTTT
CASSLGTGLGEAFF
>-|TRBJ2-1|once|TRBV5-1
TGCGCCAGCAGCTTGGGACACTACAATGAGCAGTTCTTC
CASSLGHYNEQFF
>TRBD2|TRBJ2-7|-|TRBV28
TGTGCCAGCAGTTTAATGCTAGCGGGAGGGGCCGGGGGCTCCTACGAGCAGTACTTC
CASSLMLAGGAGGSYEQYF
>-|TRBJ1-4|-|TRBV7-9
TGTGCCAGCAGCAAAAGGTTGACGGGGACTAATGAAAAACTGTTTTTT
CASSKRLTGTNEKLFF
>-|TRBJ1-3|-|TRBV7-9
TGTGCCAGCAGCCATACGGCCGGGTTTGGAAACACCATATATTTT
CASSHTAGFGNTIYF
>-|TRBJ2-5|-|TRBV7-3
TGTGCCAGCAGCCCAGGGGCCCAAGAGACCCAGTACTTC
CASSPGAQETQYF
>-|TRBJ2-3|-|TRBV3-1/TRBV3-2
TGTGCCAGCAGCCACGGTGTCCGGGTGGATACGCAGTATTTT
CASSHGVRVDTQYF
>-|TRBJ1-2|-|TRBV30
TGTGCCTGGAGTGTACCGGGGGTAACGGGCTATGGCTACACCTTC
CAWSVPGVTGYGYTF
>-|TRBJ2-2|-|TRBV27
TGTGCCAGCAATGGCTTCGGGAGCACCGGGGAGCTGTTTTTT
CASNGFGSTGELFF
>TRBD1|TRBJ2-2|once|TRBV12-3/TRBV12-4
TGTGCCAGCAATACAGGGGGGACCGGGGAGCTGTTTTTT
CASNTGGTGELFF
>-|TRBJ1-1|once|TRBV30
TGTGCCTGGAGTTTCGGGGGGCAATCCCCTGAAGCTTTCTTT
CAWSFGGQSPEAFF
>-|TRBJ1-1|-|TRBV9
TGTGCCAGCAGCGTACTTTCAGGGGTGAACACTGAAGCTTTCTTT
CASSVLSGVNTEAFF
>-|TRBJ1-3|-|TRBV5-1
TGCGCCAGCAGCTTGGCCCCAGGGACTGGAAACACCATATATTTT
CASSLAPGTGNTIYF